This T cell receptor beta chain stems from a study of T cell responses to AZD1222 COVID-19 vaccine. CDR1 is MNHEY and CDR2 is SVGAGI in the germline V gene. V gave up 6 bases and J gave up 4 bases; unmatched junction bases: 6. The length of the CDR3 is 14 residues. Whole-study results and caveats: Spike as a whole was targeted by vaccine-associated CD4 TCRs, dominant at 160-218 and 743-854. Donors were largely white British and mainly female; clonal diversity was possibly underestimated.

Sequencing was performed with immunoSEQ multiplex PCR; in TCRdb, only in-frame clones are kept and a portion is missing. This sample has approximately 100,000 clones, with less than 85% found just once. Turning to this clone: What it recognizes is unknown.

This specimen consisted of peripheral blood, obtained 28 days after the second AZD1222 dose. This receptor was obtained from an adult who received the AZD1222 COVID-19 vaccine. The genes are TRBV6-5 and TRBJ2-3, with 8 bases lining up with TRBD2. In DNA, the CDR3 is TGTGCCAGCAGCAAACAACTAGCGGCAGATACGCAGTATTTT. Translated, it gives CASSKQLAADTQYF.